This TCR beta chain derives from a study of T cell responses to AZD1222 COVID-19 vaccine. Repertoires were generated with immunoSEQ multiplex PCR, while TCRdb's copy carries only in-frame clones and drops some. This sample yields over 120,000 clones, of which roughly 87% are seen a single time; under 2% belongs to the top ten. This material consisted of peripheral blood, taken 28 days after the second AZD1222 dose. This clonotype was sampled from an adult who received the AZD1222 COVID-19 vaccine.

Here the CDR3 DNA reads TGTGCCACCAGTGATTTGTCTTCCGGTGGAGGGAGGATCGGGGAGCTGTTTTTT. It codes for CATSDLSSGGGRIGELFF. V and J are TRBV24-1 and TRBJ2-2; possible D gene TRBD2, 6 bases. The CDR3 runs to 18 residues. V was cut by 0 bases and J by 7 bases, with 20 bases left in between. CDR1 is KGHDR, CDR2 SFDVKD, per germline.